This T cell receptor beta chain was observed in a study of shared clonotypes between healthy human individuals. Study-level findings and limits: It was the non-shared clonotypes that had lower generation probabilities than clonotypes shared by all four donors.

Adults of Caucasian background living in Nashville, Tennessee made up all donors. From CD4+ cells came CD45RA+ naive and CD45RA-negative memory subsets. For this clone: What it recognizes is unknown.

As processed by the authors: There were no quality scores in the junction-only immunoSEQ sequences, so filtering differed. Only in-frame clones appear in the TCRdb table, and some are missing; sequencing was by immunoSEQ multiplex PCR. V and J calls and clone size are copied from that table; D and trimming were computed from the DNA. The sample shows more than 2,000,000 clones, 93% of them seen only once. Trimming took off 0 bases at V and 3 bases at J, with 15 bases between the two ends. Looked up from germline, CDR1 is ENHRY and CDR2 is SYGVKD. The CDR3 totals 16 residues. This chain links TRBV10-3 with TRBJ2-7; D is perhaps TRBD2 (6 bases). This clonotype originated in a man younger than 30 in good health. Some clones in this sample may be carry-over from other donors' samples. Sequencing was performed on naive CD4+ T cells from PBMCs. The subset denotes: CD45RA+ positively selected. The CDR3 here is CAISESAPGESYEQYF. CDR3 DNA sequence: TGTGCCATCAGTGAGTCGGCCCCGGGAGAGAGCTACGAGCAGTACTTC.